Below, 22 T cell receptor beta chains from the same sample are listed, as sequenced in a study of T cell repertoires in cytomegalovirus infection. Each CDR3 protein is one row after TCRdb ran MiXCR on the reads. The sample shows roughly 280,000 distinct CDR3 sequences, approximately 10% of them seen only once. Material: PBMCs. The receptors were gathered from a human donor in good health (CMV status not recorded). Some clones in this sample may be carry-over from other donors' samples.

At least ten counts were recorded for this clonotype. The chain links TRBV7-2 to TRBJ2-3; 12 bases match TRBD2. Germline V gene lookup returns CDR1 SGHTA and CDR2 FQGNSA. The CDR3 runs to 15 residues. V dropped 5 bases and J dropped 5; count of bases not matched to a gene: 5. CDR3 sequence (DNA): TGTGCCAGCAGCCCTAGCGGGGGGGCCATAGATACGCAGTATTTT. This encodes CASSPSGGAIDTQYF.

In this sample, this clonotype turned up many times. The chain joins TRBV7-2 to TRBJ2-3; D unclear. The CDR3 extends over 16 amino acids. Deletions cut 1 base from V and 4 bases from J, with 15 bases between. Germline CDR1 is SGHTA and CDR2 is FQGNSA. This CDR3 is CASSLDRPSPADTQYF. The CDR3 DNA sequence: TGTGCCAGCAGCTTAGATAGGCCGTCCCCGGCAGATACGCAGTATTTT.

This clonotype occurred many times. The chain carries TRBV7-2 and TRBJ2-7, with 14 bases identical to TRBD2. The V segment lost 6 bases and the J segment 7 bases; nucleotides outside the gene matches: 5. Looked up from germline, CDR1 is SGHTA and CDR2 is FQGNSA. The CDR3 sequence is 14 residues long. CDR3 sequence: CASRKGLAGEEQYF. CDR3 sequence (DNA): TGTGCCAGCAGGAAGGGACTAGCGGGGGAAGAGCAGTACTTC.

This clonotype occurred many times. The CDR3 region is CASTSVKGYSLEQYF. As DNA, the CDR3 is TGTGCCAGCACCTCCGTGAAGGGGTATAGTCTCGAGCAGTACTTC. The V call is TRBV28, the J call TRBJ2-7; D perhaps matches TRBD1 (5 bases). The V end lost 7 bases, the J end lost 6 bases, and 22 bases lay between the germline ends. Germline CDR1 and CDR2: MDHEN and SYDVKM. This CDR3 region has 15 residues.

Many counts were recorded for this clonotype. V gene TRBV18 combines with J gene TRBJ2-7; 7 positions match TRBD1. The ends lost 1 base at V and 0 bases at J; junction bases unmatched: 3. The CDR3 totals 15 residues. Per germline, CDR1 KGHSH and CDR2 LQKENI. In DNA, the CDR3 is TGTGCCAGCTCACCACTCGGACAGGACTCCTACGAGCAGTACTTC. Translated: CASSPLGQDSYEQYF.

This clonotype was seen repeatedly, ten times or more. The chain has TRBV7-2 and TRBJ1-2, with 9 bases identical to TRBD1. Trimming at V came to 5 bases and at J to 10 bases, leaving 8 bases not matched to a gene. This CDR3 has 13 residues. CDR1 and CDR2 from the germline V gene are SGHTA and FQGNSA. The CDR3 DNA follows: TGTGCCAGCAGCCCCGGGACAGGGACCTTCTACACCTTC. It encodes CASSPGTGTFYTF.

The chain combines TRBV7-2 with TRBJ2-7; 9 positions match TRBD1. V gave up 2 bases and J gave up 1 base; unmatched junction bases: 6. Per the germline V gene, CDR1 is SGHTA and CDR2 is FQGNSA. The length of the CDR3 is 16 residues. The CDR3 here is CASSLSSGTGSYEQYF. The CDR3 region has the DNA TGTGCCAGCAGCTTATCCTCCGGGACAGGGTCCTACGAGCAGTACTTC.

The J gene is TRBJ2-3, the V gene TRBV2; the D is unclear. V lost 0 bases, J lost 2 bases, and 12 bases lay in between. Germline CDR1 SNHLY, CDR2 FYNNEI. This CDR3 spans 16 amino acids. The CDR3 region is CASSEAPGPNTDTQYF. The CDR3 DNA sequence: TGTGCCAGCAGTGAAGCGCCCGGACCAAACACAGATACGCAGTATTTT.

This clonotype was recorded at least ten times. The V and J genes are TRBV7-8 and TRBJ2-7; TRBD1 matches at 7 bases. Germline-derived CDR1 and CDR2 are SGHVS and FQNEAQ. There are 12 residues in the CDR3. V dropped 3 bases and J dropped 5; count of bases not matched to a gene: 1. The CDR3 nucleotides are TGTGCCAGCAGCTTCGACAGGGACGAGCAGTACTTC. It is translated as CASSFDRDEQYF.

This clonotype has a handful of counts. This chain links TRBV28 with TRBJ2-5; 7 positions match TRBD1. V dropped 8 bases and J dropped 5; count of bases not matched to a gene: 17. This CDR3 contains 16 residues. Germline CDR1 reads MDHEN; CDR2 reads SYDVKM. For the CDR3, the DNA is TGTGCCAGCCGCCCCTCAACGGCAGGGGGAAGGGAGACCCAGTACTTC. Translation: CASRPSTAGGRETQYF.

In this sample, this clonotype turned up many times. The gene calls are TRBV7-2 and TRBJ2-3; D gene ambiguous. This CDR3 contains 12 residues. CDR1 SGHTA and CDR2 FQGNSA come from the germline V gene. The V end was cut by 3 bases, the J end by 8 bases, with 9 bases between. In DNA, the CDR3 is TGTGCCAGCAGCTTTGGGTTCGGTACGCAGTATTTT. Translating it yields CASSFGFGTQYF.

At least ten counts were recorded for this clonotype. The gene calls are TRBV7-2 and TRBJ1-2, with TRBD1 as a possible D gene (6 bases). Deletions cut 1 base from V and 7 bases from J, with 10 bases between. The CDR3 is 13 amino acids. The germline V gene has CDR1 SGHTA and CDR2 FQGNSA. The CDR3, as DNA: TGTGCCAGCAGCTTAGACAGGGTGCTTGGCTACACCTTC. Encoded protein: CASSLDRVLGYTF.

The chain couples TRBV28 to TRBJ1-2; 7 bases are a match to TRBD1. The germline V gene encodes CDR1 MDHEN and CDR2 SYDVKM. CDR3 size: 16 residues. The J segment lost 7 bases and the V segment lost 1 base, leaving 12 bases of the junction unmatched. The CDR3 bases are TGTGCCAGCAGTTTATACCCAGGGGGTCTCCCTTTTGGCTACACCTTC. Translating gives CASSLYPGGLPFGYTF.

Ten or more counts support this clonotype. The chain has TRBV28 and TRBJ1-1; 8 bases agree with TRBD1. Trimming cost V 3 bases and J 3 bases; bases outside gene matches: 12. CDR1 and CDR2 from the germline V gene are MDHEN and SYDVKM. The CDR3 covers 17 residues. The CDR3 loop is CASSFFGRGRLDTEAFF. CDR3 DNA sequence: TGTGCCAGCAGTTTTTTCGGCAGGGGGCGATTGGACACTGAAGCTTTCTTT.

Ten or more counts support this clonotype. The chain combines TRBV11-2 with TRBJ2-5; D gene unclear. V was clipped by 1 base and J by 5 bases, with 14 bases between them. The CDR3 extends over 15 amino acids. From germline, CDR1 is SGHAT and CDR2 FQNNGV. CDR3 protein: CASSLGPQEYETQYF. Written as DNA, the CDR3 is TGTGCCAGCAGCTTAGGTCCGCAAGAGTATGAGACCCAGTACTTC.

The CDR3, as DNA: TGTGCCAGCAGCGTGCCGGGACAGGGAGGTGTGAACACTGAAGCTTTCTTT. As protein: CASSVPGQGGVNTEAFF. This sequence joins TRBV9 and TRBJ1-1; 9 positions match TRBD1. Germline CDR1 SGDLS, CDR2 YYNGEE. This CDR3 is 17 amino acids long. J lost 0 bases, V lost 2 bases, and 8 bases had no gene match. The variable domain in full, completed from reference TRBV9 and TRBJ1-1, reads DSGVTQTPKHLITATGQRVTLRCSPRSGDLSVYWYQQSLDQGLQFLIQYYNGEERAKGNILERFSAQQFPDLHSELNLSSLELGDSALYFCASSVPGQGGVNTEAFFGQGTRLTVV.

This clonotype was observed at least ten times. The rearrangement links TRBV10-3 to TRBJ1-3, with a possible D match to TRBD1 (6 bases). Looked up from germline, CDR1 is ENHRY and CDR2 is SYGVKD. This CDR3 has 15 residues. Trimming left V 5 bases short and J 0 bases short, with 11 bases between. The CDR3 sequence: CAISLQGLSGNTIYF. In DNA form, the CDR3 reads TGTGCCATCAGTTTACAGGGCCTCTCTGGAAACACCATATATTTT.

In this sample, this clonotype turned up many times. This chain connects TRBV7-2 to TRBJ1-6, with unresolved D. V was shortened by 4 bases and J by 3 bases, with 10 bases between the two germline ends. The CDR3 has 15 amino acids. The germline CDR1 and CDR2 sequences are SGHTA and FQGNSA. CDR3: CASSSINIYNSPLHF. In DNA, the CDR3 is TGTGCCAGCAGCTCCATAAATATCTATAATTCACCCCTCCACTTT. The variable domain in full, with the rest retrieved from reference TRBV7-2 and TRBJ1-6, is GAGVSQSPSNKVTEKGKDVELRCDPISGHTALYWYRQSLGQGLEFLIYFQGNSAPDKSGLPSDRFSAERTGGSVSTLTIQRTQQEDSAVYLCASSSINIYNSPLHFGNGTRLTVT.

The rearrangement links TRBV7-9 to TRBJ2-3; D may be TRBD1 (5 bases). V gave up 8 bases and J gave up 0 bases, with 12 bases separating them. Germline CDR1 and CDR2: SEHNR and FQNEAQ (reference sequence). The length of the CDR3 is 14 residues. The CDR3 here is CASGPGLSTDTQYF. CDR3 DNA: TGTGCCAGCGGACCAGGGCTTAGCACAGATACGCAGTATTTT.

This clonotype was recorded at least ten times. The chain carries TRBV19 and TRBJ1-6, with D hard to call. Looked up from germline, CDR1 is LNHDA and CDR2 is SQIVND (reference sequence). The CDR3 runs to 14 residues. The ends were cut back, 8 bases at V and 0 bases at J, with 8 bases in the middle. The CDR3 sequence is CASRKTSYNSPLHF. CDR3 DNA sequence: TGTGCCAGTCGGAAGACCTCCTATAATTCACCCCTCCACTTT.

In its sample, this clonotype was seen many times. The chain joins TRBV7-2 to TRBJ2-1; TRBD1 aligns across 8 bases. The CDR3 has 16 amino acids. The germline gives CDR1 SGHTA, CDR2 FQGNSA. Losses at the gene ends were 5 bases for V and 0 bases for J; bases not matched to a gene: 6. The CDR3 region has the DNA TGTGCCAGCAGCCAGAGGACAGGGACCTCCTACAATGAGCAGTTCTTC. Protein product: CASSQRTGTSYNEQFF.

The chain joins TRBV2 to TRBJ2-1, with TRBD2 matching over 7 bases. CDR1 is SNHLY and CDR2 is FYNNEI in the germline V gene. J was trimmed by 10 bases and V by 6 bases; bases with no gene match: 6. The CDR3 spans 12 residues. CDR3 DNA: TGTGCCAGCAGAGCGGGGCCGGGGGAGCAGTTCTTC. Its translation is CASRAGPGEQFF.